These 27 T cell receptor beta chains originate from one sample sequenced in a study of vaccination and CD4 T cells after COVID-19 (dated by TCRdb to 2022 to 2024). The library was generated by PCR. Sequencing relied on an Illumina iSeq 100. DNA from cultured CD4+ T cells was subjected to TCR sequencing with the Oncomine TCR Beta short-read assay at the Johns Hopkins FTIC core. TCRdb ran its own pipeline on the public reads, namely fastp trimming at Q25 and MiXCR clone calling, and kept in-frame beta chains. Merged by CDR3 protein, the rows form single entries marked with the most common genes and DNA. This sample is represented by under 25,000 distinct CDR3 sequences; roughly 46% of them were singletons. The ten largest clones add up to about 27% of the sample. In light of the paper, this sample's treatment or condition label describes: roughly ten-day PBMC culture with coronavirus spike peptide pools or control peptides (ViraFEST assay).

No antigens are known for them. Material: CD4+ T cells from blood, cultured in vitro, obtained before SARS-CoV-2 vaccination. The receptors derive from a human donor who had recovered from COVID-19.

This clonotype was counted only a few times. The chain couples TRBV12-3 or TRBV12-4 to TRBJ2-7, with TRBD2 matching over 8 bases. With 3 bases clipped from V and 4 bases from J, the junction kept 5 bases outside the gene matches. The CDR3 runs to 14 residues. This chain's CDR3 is CASSLMSGSYEQYF. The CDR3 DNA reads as TGTGCCAGCAGTTTGATGAGCGGGAGTTACGAGCAGTACTTC.

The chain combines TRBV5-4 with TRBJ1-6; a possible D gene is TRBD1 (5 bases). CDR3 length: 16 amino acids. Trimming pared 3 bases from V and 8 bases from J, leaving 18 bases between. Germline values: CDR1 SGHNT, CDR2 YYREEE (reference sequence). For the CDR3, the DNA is TGTGCCAGCAGCTCTGGCGGTTGGTCCAGGGATTCACCCCTCCACTTT. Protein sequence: CASSSGGWSRDSPLHF.

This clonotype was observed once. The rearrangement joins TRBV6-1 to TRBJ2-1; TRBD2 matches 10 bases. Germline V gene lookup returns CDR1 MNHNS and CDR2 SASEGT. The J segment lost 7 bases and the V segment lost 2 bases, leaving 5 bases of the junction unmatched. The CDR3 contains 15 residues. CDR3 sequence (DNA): TGTGCCAGCAGTGAACGGCCTAGCGGGAGTAATGAGCAGTTCTTC. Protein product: CASSERPSGSNEQFF.

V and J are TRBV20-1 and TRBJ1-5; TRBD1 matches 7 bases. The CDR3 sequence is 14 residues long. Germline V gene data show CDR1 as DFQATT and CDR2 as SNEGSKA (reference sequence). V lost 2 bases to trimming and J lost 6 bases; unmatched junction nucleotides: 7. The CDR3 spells CSARRQGGGQPQHF. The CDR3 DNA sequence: TGCAGTGCTAGACGACAGGGTGGAGGTCAGCCCCAGCATTTT.

The CDR3 spells CSAFDRARTYEQYF. The CDR3 DNA is TGCAGTGCTTTCGACAGGGCGAGGACCTACGAGCAGTACTTC. The gene calls are TRBV20-1 and TRBJ2-7; 7 bases fit TRBD1. V gave up 5 bases and J gave up 2 bases; unmatched junction bases: 9. CDR1 and CDR2 from the germline V gene are DFQATT and SNEGSKA (reference sequence). This CDR3 contains 14 residues.

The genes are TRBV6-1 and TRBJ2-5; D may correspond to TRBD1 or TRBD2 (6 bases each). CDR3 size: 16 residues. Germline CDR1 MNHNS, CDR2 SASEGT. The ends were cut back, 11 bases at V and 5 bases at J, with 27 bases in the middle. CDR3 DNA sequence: TGTGCCTCCTGCAGAAAACTTTCGGGGGCCAGGGAGACCCAGTACTTC. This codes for CASCRKLSGARETQYF.

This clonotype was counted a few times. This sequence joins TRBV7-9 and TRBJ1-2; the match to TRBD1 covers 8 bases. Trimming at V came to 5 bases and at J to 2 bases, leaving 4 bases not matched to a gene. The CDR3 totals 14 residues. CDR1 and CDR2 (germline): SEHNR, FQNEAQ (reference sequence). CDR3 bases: TGTGCCAGCAGCCCACGGACAGGGAACTATGGCTACACCTTC. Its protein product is CASSPRTGNYGYTF. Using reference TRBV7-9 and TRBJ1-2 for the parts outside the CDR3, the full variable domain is DTGVSQNPRHKITKRGQNVTFRCDPISEHNRLYWYRQTLGQGPEFLTYFQNEAQLEKSRLLSDRFSAERPKGSFSTLEIQRTEQGDSAMYLCASSPRTGNYGYTFGSGTRLTVV.

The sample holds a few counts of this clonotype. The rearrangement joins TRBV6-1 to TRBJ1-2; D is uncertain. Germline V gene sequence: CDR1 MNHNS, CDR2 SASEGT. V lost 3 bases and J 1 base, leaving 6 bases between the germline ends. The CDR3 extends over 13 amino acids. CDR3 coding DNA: TGTGCCAGCAGTGAGAGCTATAACTATGGCTACACCTTC. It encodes CASSESYNYGYTF.

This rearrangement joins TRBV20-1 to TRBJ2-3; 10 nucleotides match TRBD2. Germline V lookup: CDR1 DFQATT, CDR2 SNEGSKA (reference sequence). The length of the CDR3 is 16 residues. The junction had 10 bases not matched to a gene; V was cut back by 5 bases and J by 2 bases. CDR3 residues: CSASPLAGGPTDTQYF. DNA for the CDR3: TGCAGTGCTTCCCCTTTAGCGGGGGGCCCCACAGATACGCAGTATTTT.

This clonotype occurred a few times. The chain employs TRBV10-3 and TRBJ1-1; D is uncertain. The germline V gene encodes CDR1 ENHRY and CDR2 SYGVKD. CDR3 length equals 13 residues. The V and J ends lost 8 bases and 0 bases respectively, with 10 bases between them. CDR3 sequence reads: CAIAQLMNTEAFF. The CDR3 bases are TGTGCCATCGCACAGCTCATGAACACTGAAGCTTTCTTT.

The DNA for the CDR3 is TGCAGTGCTAGAGTTGCTGGACAGAACTACGAGCAGTACTTC. As protein: CSARVAGQNYEQYF. The V and J genes are TRBV20-1 and TRBJ2-7; maybe TRBD1 (6 bases). The germline V gene encodes CDR1 DFQATT and CDR2 SNEGSKA (reference sequence). Trimming took 1 base from V and 3 from J, leaving 13 bases between them. CDR3 length equals 14 residues.

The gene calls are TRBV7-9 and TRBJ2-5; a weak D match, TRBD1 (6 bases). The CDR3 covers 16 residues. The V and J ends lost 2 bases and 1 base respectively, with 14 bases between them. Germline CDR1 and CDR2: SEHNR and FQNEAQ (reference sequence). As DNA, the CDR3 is TGTGCCAGCAGCTTAAGGTCCTTACAGGGCCAAGAGACCCAGTACTTC. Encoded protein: CASSLRSLQGQETQYF. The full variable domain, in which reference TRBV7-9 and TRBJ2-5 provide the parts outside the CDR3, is DTGVSQNPRHKITKRGQNVTFRCDPISEHNRLYWYRQTLGQGPEFLTYFQNEAQLEKSRLLSDRFSAERPKGSFSTLEIQRTEQGDSAMYLCASSLRSLQGQETQYFGPGTRLLVL.

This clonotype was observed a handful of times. CDR3 sequence reads: CASSSTGAPNYGYTF. CDR3 coding DNA: TGTGCCAGCAGTTCGACAGGGGCACCTAACTATGGCTACACCTTC. This chain links TRBV28 with TRBJ1-2, with 8 nucleotides matching TRBD1. The CDR3 length is 15 residues. The germline V gene has CDR1 MDHEN and CDR2 SYDVKM. Trimming at V came to 4 bases and at J to 0 bases, leaving 4 bases not matched to a gene.

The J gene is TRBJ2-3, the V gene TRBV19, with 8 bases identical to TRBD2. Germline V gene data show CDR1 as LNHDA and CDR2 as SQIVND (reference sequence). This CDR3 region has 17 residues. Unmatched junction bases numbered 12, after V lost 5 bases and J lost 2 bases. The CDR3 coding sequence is TGTGCCAGTAGTGTGCCACCGGGACTAGGGGCCACAGATACGCAGTATTTT. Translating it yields CASSVPPGLGATDTQYF. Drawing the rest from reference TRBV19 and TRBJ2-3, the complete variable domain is DGGITQSPKYLFRKEGQNVTLSCEQNLNHDAMYWYRQDPGQGLRLIYYSQIVNDFQKGDIAEGYSVSREKKESFPLTVTSAQKNPTAFYLCASSVPPGLGATDTQYFGPGTRLTVL.

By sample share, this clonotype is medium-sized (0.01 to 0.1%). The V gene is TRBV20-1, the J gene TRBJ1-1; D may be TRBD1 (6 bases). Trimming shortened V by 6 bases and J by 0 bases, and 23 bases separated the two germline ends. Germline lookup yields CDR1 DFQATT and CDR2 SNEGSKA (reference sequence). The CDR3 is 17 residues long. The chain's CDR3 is CSARLGHTLRMNTEAFF. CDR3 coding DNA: TGCAGTGCCCGACTGGGACACACCCTTCGCATGAACACTGAAGCTTTCTTT.

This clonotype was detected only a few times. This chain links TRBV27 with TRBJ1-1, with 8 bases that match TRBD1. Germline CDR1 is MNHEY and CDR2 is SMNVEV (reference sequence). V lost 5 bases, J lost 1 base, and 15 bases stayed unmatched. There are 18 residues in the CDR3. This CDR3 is CASSPYLRDRLPNTEAFF. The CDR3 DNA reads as TGTGCCAGCAGTCCCTACCTCCGGGACAGGCTCCCGAACACTGAAGCTTTCTTT.

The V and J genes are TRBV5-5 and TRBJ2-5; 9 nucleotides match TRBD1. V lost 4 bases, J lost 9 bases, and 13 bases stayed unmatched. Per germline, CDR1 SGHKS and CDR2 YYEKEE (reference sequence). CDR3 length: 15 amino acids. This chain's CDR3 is CASSTGQGSLVAQYF. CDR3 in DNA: TGTGCCAGCAGCACAGGACAGGGGTCACTAGTGGCCCAGTACTTC. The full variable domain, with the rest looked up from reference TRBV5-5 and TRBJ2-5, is DAGVTQSPTHLIKTRGQQVTLRCSPISGHKSVSWYQQVLGQGPQFIFQYYEKEERGRGNFPDRFSARQFPNYSSELNVNALLLGDSALYLCASSTGQGSLVAQYFGPGTRLLVL.

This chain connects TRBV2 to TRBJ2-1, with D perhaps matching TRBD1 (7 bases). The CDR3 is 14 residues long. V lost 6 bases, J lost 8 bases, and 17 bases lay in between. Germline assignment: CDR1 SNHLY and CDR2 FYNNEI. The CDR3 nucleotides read TGTGCCAGCAGGGAGGGGGCACCCTTGGATGAGCAGTTCTTC. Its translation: CASREGAPLDEQFF.

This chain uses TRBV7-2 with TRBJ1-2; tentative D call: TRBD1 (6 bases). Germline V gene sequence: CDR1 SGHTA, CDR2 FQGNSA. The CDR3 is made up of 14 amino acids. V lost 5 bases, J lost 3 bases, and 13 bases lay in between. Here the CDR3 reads CASSPPGTHYGYTF. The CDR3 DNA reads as TGTGCCAGCAGCCCGCCCGGGACACACTATGGCTACACCTTC.

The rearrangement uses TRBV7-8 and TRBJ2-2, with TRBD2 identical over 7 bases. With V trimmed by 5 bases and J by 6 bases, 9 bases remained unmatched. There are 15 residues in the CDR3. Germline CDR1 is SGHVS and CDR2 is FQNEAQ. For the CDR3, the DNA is TGTGCCAGCAGCCAAAGAGTAGCGGGTTCCGGGGAGCTGTTTTTT. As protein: CASSQRVAGSGELFF.

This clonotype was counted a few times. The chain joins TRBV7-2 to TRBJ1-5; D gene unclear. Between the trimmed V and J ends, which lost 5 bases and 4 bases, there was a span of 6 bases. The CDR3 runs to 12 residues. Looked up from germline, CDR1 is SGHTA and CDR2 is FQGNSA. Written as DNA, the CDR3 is TGTGCCAGCAGCCTAAATAATCAGCCCCAGCATTTT. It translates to CASSLNNQPQHF.

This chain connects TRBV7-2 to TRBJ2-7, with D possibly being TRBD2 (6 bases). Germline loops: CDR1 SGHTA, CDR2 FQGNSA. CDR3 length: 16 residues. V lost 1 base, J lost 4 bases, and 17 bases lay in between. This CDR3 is CASSLVGGRGEYEQYF. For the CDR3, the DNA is TGTGCCAGCAGCTTAGTGGGGGGTCGGGGTGAATACGAGCAGTACTTC.

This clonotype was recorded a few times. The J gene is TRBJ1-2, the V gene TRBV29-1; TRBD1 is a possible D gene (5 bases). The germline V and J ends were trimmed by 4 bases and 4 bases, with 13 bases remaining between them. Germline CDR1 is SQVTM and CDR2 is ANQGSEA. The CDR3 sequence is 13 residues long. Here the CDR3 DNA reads TGCAGCGTTGTACGGGCGGGGGGCTATGGCTACACCTTC. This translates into CSVVRAGGYGYTF. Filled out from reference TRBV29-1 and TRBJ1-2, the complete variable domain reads SAVISQKPSRDICQRGTSLTIQCQVDSQVTMMFWYRQQPGQSLTLIATANQGSEATYESGFVIDKFPISRPNLTFSTLTVSNMSPEDSSIYLCSVVRAGGYGYTFGSGTRLTVV.

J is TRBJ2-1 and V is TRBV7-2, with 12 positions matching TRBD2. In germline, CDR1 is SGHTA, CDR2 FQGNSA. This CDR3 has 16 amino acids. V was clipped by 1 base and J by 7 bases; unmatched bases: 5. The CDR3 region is CASSLGPSGGANEQFF. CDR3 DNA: TGTGCCAGCAGCTTAGGTCCTAGCGGGGGGGCTAATGAGCAGTTCTTC.

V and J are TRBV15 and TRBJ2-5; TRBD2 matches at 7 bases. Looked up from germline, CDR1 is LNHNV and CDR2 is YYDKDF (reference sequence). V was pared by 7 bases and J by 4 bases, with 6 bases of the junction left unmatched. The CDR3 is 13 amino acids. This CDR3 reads CATKTGTTETQYF. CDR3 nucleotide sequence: TGTGCCACCAAGACCGGGACTACAGAGACCCAGTACTTC.

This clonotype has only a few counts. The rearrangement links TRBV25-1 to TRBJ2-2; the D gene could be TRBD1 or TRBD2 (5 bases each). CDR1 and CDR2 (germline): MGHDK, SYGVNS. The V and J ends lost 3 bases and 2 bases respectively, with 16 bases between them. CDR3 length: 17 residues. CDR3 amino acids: CASSDGVGGPNTGELFF. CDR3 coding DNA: TGTGCCAGCAGTGATGGGGTTGGGGGACCCAACACCGGGGAGCTGTTTTTT.

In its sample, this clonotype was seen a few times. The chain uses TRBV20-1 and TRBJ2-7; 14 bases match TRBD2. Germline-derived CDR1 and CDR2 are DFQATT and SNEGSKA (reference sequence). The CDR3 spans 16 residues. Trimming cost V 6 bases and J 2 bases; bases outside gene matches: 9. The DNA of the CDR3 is TGCAGTGCGAGGGGGGGACTAGCGGGAGATACCTACGAGCAGTACTTC. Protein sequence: CSARGGLAGDTYEQYF.